This T cell receptor beta chain emerged from a study of blood T cell repertoires in COVID-19. The assay was immunoSEQ multiplex PCR, and TCRdb's table has in-frame clones only and misses some. The table has over 250,000 clones, 60% to 75% seen once. Germline V gene data show CDR1 as SEHNR and CDR2 as FQNEAQ (reference sequence). Trimming stripped 5 bases from V and 2 bases from J, with 13 bases between. CDR3 length equals 16 residues. The chain couples TRBV7-9 to TRBJ2-6; possibly TRBD1 for D (6 bases). The clonotype comes from a woman older than 75 with acute or convalescent COVID-19. Sequenced: peripheral blood. The CDR3 nucleotides read TGTGCCAGCAGCGCTGTAAAGGGGGCTGGGGCCAACGTCCTGACTTTC. Translation: CASSAVKGAGANVLTF.